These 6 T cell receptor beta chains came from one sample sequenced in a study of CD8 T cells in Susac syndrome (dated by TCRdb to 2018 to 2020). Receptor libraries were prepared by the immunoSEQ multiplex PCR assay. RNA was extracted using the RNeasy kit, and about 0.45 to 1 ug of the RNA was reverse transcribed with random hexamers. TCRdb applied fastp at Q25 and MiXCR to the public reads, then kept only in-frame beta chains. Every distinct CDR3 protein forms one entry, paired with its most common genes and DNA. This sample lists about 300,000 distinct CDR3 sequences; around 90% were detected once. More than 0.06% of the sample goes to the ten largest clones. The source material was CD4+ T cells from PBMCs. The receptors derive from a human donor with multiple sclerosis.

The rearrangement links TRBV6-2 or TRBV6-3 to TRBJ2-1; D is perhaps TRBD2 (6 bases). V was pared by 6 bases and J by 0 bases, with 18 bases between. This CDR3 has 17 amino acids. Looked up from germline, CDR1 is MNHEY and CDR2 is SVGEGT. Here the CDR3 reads CASSPRFLRGSYNEQFF. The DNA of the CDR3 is TGTGCCAGCAGCCCCCGATTCTTGCGGGGCTCCTACAATGAGCAGTTCTTC.

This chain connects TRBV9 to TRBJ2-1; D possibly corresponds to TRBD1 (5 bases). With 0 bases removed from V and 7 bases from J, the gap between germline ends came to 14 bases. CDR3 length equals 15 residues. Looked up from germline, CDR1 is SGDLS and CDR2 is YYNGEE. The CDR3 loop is CASSVGQGRWNEQFF. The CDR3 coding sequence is TGTGCCAGCAGCGTAGGCCAGGGTCGGTGGAATGAGCAGTTCTTC.

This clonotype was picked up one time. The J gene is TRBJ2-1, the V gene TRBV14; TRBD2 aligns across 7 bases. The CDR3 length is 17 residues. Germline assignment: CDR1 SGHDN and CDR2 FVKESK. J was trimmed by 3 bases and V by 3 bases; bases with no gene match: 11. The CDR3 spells CASSHPTRASGYNEQFF. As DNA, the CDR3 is TGTGCCAGCAGCCATCCCACGAGGGCTAGCGGCTACAATGAGCAGTTCTTC.

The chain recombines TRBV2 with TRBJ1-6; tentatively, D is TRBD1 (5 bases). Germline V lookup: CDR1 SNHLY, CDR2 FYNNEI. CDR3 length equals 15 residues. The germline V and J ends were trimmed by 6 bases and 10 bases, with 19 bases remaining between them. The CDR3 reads CASSPNRVRDSPLHF. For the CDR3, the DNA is TGTGCCAGCAGCCCTAACCGGGTCAGGGACTCACCCCTCCACTTT.

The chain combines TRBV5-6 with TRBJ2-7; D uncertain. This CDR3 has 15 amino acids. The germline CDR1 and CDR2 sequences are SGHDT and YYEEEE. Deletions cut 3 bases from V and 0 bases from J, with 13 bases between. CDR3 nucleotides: TGTGCCAGCAGCTCCTATATAGTGGGCTCCTACGAGCAGTACTTC. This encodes CASSSYIVGSYEQYF.

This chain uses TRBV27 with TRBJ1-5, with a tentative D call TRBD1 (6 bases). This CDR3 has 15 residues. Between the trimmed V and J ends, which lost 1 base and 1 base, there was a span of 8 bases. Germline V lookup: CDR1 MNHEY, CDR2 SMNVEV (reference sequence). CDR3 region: CASSLWGASNQPQHF. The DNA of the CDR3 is TGTGCCAGCAGTTTATGGGGGGCGAGCAATCAGCCCCAGCATTTT.